This T cell receptor (beta chain) was recovered during a study of blood T cell repertoires in COVID-19. Using immunoSEQ multiplex PCR, the repertoire was profiled, and TCRdb retains in-frame clones only, with some absent. This sample has approximately 120,000 clones, with more than 70% found just once. Germline assignment: CDR1 MNHEY and CDR2 SVGAGI. V was trimmed by 2 bases and J by 9 bases, leaving 16 bases between them. CDR3 length equals 14 residues. This rearrangement joins TRBV6-5 to TRBJ1-1; D not resolved. The clonotype comes from a human donor in a cohort sampled during active COVID-19. Sequenced: peripheral blood. CDR3 in amino acids: CASSYKLSGSKAFF. CDR3 sequence (DNA): TGTGCCAGCAGTTACAAGTTATCGGGTTCTAAAGCTTTCTTT.